Listed here is a single T cell receptor beta chain. CDR1 SEHNR and CDR2 FQNEAQ come from the germline V gene (reference sequence). V was trimmed by 4 bases and J by 4 bases, leaving 10 bases between them. This CDR3 comprises 13 residues. These data are taken from a study of cytomegalovirus exposure and HLA in healthy donors. The PCR contained 60 Vbeta and 13 Jbeta primers. TCRdb's copy holds only in-frame clones and misses some; the assay was immunoSEQ multiplex PCR. The sample records under 150,000 clones, 80% to 90% being singletons. The rearrangement links TRBV7-9 to TRBJ1-1, with D tentatively TRBD1 (5 bases). This TCR was sampled from a boy between 2 and 10 years old in good health and CMV-seronegative. The sequencing input was PBMCs. The CDR3: CASSSGGTTEAFF. Here the CDR3 DNA reads TGTGCCAGCAGCTCGGGGGGAACCACTGAAGCTTTCTTT.